These 9 T cell receptor beta chains were all obtained from the same sample, sequenced in a study of blood T cell repertoires in COVID-19. Method: immunoSEQ multiplex PCR; TCRdb's copy keeps in-frame clones and lacks some. The table records 150,000 to 250,000 clones, 82% of them present only once. Sequenced input: peripheral blood. The receptors were gathered from a human donor with acute or convalescent COVID-19. The donor label of this sample is uncertain.

The genes are TRBV5-1 and TRBJ1-4; 11 bases are shared with TRBD1. CDR1 and CDR2 (germline): SGHRS, YFSETQ. The V gene end was trimmed by 4 bases and the J gene end by 2 bases; junction bases not matched to a gene: 4. The CDR3 extends over 16 amino acids. As DNA, the CDR3 is TGCGCCAGCAGCGCGGGACAGGGGGGGACTAATGAAAAACTGTTTTTT. Protein: CASSAGQGGTNEKLFF.

V usage is TRBV6-5 and J usage is TRBJ2-1, with 7 positions matching TRBD1. Germline CDR1 is MNHEY and CDR2 is SVGAGI. The CDR3 runs to 15 residues. Trimming at V came to 6 bases and at J to 0 bases, leaving 5 bases not matched to a gene. The CDR3 nucleotides read TGTGCCAGCAGGAGACAGGGTACCTCCTACAATGAGCAGTTCTTC. Translated, it gives CASRRQGTSYNEQFF.

The chain is built from TRBV10-3 and TRBJ1-1; 7 bases are shared with TRBD1. From germline, CDR1 is ENHRY and CDR2 SYGVKD. The CDR3 is 12 amino acids. Trimming removed 8 bases from V and 7 bases from J; junction bases left unmatched: 7. The CDR3 DNA follows: TGTGCCATCCGAGGAGGGGGCGATGAAGCTTTCTTT. Its translation: CAIRGGGDEAFF.

This clone was seen once. The genes are TRBV9 and TRBJ2-2; 9 bases are a match to TRBD1. Trimming cost V 3 bases and J 1 base; bases outside gene matches: 4. CDR1 and CDR2 (germline): SGDLS, YYNGEE. The CDR3 is 16 residues long. CDR3 coding DNA: TGTGCCAGCAGCGCCGGACAGGGGCGGAACACCGGGGAGCTGTTTTTT. Translated: CASSAGQGRNTGELFF.

This clone has just a few counts. The chain's CDR3 is CATARDRVGEQYF. The CDR3 coding sequence is TGCGCCACCGCTCGGGACAGGGTGGGCGAGCAGTACTTC. The chain combines TRBV5-1 with TRBJ2-7; TRBD1 matches at 9 bases. The CDR3 length is 13 residues. The germline gives CDR1 SGHRS, CDR2 YFSETQ. V shed 9 bases, J shed 6 bases, and the junction held 10 bases outside the gene matches.

This rearrangement joins TRBV5-1 to TRBJ2-2, with D unclear. Per the germline V gene, CDR1 is SGHRS and CDR2 is YFSETQ. The CDR3 contains 17 residues. With 0 bases removed from V and 0 bases from J, the gap between germline ends came to 12 bases. The CDR3 sequence: CASSLEARNSNTGELFF. DNA for the CDR3: TGCGCCAGCAGCTTGGAGGCGAGGAACTCGAACACCGGGGAGCTGTTTTTT.

V is TRBV19 and J is TRBJ1-1, with TRBD1 matching 7 bases. Trimming cost V 5 bases and J 0 bases; bases outside gene matches: 6. Per the germline V gene, CDR1 is LNHDA and CDR2 is SQIVND (reference sequence). This CDR3 spans 15 amino acids. In DNA, the CDR3 is TGTGCCAGTAGTGATCGGGACAGATTGAACACTGAAGCTTTCTTT. Translating gives CASSDRDRLNTEAFF.

This chain joins TRBV18 and TRBJ2-1; TRBD2 matches at 9 bases. The germline CDR1 and CDR2 sequences are KGHSH and LQKENI. CDR3 length: 14 amino acids. After removal of 0 bases from V and 9 bases from J, the junction contained 3 bases not matched to a gene. The CDR3 spells CASSPPASGTEQFF. The CDR3 DNA reads TGTGCCAGCTCACCACCCGCTAGCGGGACTGAGCAGTTCTTC.

This CDR3 is CASSLAGGDSPLHF. The CDR3 bases are TGCGCCAGCAGCTTGGCGGGGGGTGATTCACCCCTCCACTTT. The chain has TRBV5-1 and TRBJ1-6; weak D call: TRBD1 (5 bases). The V end was cut by 0 bases, the J end by 8 bases, with 9 bases between. Germline CDR1 SGHRS, CDR2 YFSETQ. There are 14 residues in the CDR3.